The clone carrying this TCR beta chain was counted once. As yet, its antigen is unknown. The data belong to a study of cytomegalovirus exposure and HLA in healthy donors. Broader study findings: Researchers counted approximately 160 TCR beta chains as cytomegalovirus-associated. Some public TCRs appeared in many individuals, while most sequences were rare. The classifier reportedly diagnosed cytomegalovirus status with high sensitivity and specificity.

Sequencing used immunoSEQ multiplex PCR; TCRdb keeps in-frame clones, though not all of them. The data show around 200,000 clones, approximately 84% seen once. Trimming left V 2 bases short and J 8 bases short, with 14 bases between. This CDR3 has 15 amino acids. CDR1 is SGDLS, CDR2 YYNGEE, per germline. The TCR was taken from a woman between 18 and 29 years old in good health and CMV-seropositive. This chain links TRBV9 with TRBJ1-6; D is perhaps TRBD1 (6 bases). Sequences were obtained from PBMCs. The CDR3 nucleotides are TGTGCCAGCAGCGTTACAGGGCAAGACTATTCACCCCTCCACTTT. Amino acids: CASSVTGQDYSPLHF.